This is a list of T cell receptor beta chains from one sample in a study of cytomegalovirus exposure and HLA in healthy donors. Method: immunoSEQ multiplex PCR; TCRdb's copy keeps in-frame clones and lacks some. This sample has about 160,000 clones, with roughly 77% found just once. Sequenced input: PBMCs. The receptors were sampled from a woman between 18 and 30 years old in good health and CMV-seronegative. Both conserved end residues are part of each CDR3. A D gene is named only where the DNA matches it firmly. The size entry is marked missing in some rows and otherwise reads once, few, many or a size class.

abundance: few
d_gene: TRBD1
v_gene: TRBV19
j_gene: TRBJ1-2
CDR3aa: CASTHRGYGYTF
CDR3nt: TGTGCCAGTACTCACAGGGGCTATGGCTACACCTTC

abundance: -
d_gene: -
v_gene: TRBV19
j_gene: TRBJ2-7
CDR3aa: CASSIAGGGPYEQYF
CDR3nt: TGTGCCAGTAGTATAGCTGGAGGGGGCCCCTACGAGCAGTACTTC

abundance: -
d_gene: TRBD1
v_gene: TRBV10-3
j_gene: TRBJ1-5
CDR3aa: CAIRDRVNQPQHF
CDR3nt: TGTGCCATCAGGGACAGGGTAAATCAGCCCCAGCATTTT

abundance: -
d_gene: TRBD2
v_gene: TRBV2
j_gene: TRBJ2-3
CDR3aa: CASRPGLAVDTQYF
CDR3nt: TGTGCCAGCAGACCGGGACTAGCAGTAGATACGCAGTATTTT

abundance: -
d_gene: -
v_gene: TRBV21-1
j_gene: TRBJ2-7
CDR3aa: CASSKAGPALGDEQYF
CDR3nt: TGTGCCAGCAGCAAAGCCGGTCCCGCTCTAGGAGACGAGCAGTACTTC

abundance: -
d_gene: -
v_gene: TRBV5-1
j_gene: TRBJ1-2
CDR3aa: CASSLAGDYGYTF
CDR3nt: TGCGCCAGCAGCCTTGCAGGGGACTATGGCTACACCTTC

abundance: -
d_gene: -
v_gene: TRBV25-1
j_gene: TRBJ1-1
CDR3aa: CASSSMNTEAFF
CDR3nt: TGTGCCAGCAGTTCAATGAACACTGAAGCTTTCTTT

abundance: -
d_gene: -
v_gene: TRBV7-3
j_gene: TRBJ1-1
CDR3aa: CASSLTRDSQNTEAFF
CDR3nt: TGTGCCAGCAGCTTAACCCGAGACAGTCAGAACACTGAAGCTTTCTTT

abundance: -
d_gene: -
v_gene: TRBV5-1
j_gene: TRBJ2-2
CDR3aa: CASSLMSGSPGELFF
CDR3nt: TGCGCCAGCAGCTTGATGTCGGGAAGTCCCGGGGAGCTGTTTTTT

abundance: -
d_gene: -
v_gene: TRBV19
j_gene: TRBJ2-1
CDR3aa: CASSPAPVRVNEQFF
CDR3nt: TGTGCCAGTAGTCCTGCCCCGGTACGCGTCAATGAGCAGTTCTTC

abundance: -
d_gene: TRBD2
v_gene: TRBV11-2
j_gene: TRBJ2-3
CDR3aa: CASSLVGGSGGTDTQYF
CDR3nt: TGTGCCAGCAGCTTAGTGGGCGGGAGCGGGGGCACAGATACGCAGTATTTT

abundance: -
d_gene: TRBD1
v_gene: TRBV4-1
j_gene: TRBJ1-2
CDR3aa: CASSHLGQGVRYGYTF
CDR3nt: TGCGCCAGCAGCCATCTCGGACAGGGGGTGAGGTATGGCTACACCTTC

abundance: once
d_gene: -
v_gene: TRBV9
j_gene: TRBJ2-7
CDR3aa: CASRTVPYEQYF
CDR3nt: TGTGCCAGCAGGACAGTTCCCTACGAGCAGTACTTC

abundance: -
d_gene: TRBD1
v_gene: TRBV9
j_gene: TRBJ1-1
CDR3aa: CASSEGQGRTEAFF
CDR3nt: TGTGCCAGCAGCGAGGGACAGGGGAGGACTGAAGCTTTCTTT

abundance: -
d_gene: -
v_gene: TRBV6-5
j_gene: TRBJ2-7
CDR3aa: CASNFGPGDEQYF
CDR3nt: -

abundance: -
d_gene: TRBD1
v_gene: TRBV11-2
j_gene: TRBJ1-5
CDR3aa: CASSLQGAGQPQHF
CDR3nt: TGTGCCAGCAGCTTACAGGGGGCCGGTCAGCCCCAGCATTTT

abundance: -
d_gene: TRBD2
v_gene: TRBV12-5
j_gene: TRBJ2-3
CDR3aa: CASGPGLAFTSDTQYF
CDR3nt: TGTGCTAGTGGCCCCGGACTAGCCTTTACTTCCGATACGCAGTATTTT

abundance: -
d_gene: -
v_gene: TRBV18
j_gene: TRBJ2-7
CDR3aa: CASSPPGAHEQYF
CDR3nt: TGTGCCAGCTCCCCACCAGGGGCCCACGAGCAGTACTTC

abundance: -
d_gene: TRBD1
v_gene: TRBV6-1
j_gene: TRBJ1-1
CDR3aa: CASSERGQGVAFF
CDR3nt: TGTGCCAGCAGTGAACGGGGACAGGGGGTTGCTTTCTTT

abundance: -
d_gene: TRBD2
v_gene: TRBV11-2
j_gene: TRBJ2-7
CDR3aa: CASSLFVSGRAHEQYF
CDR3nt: TGTGCCAGCAGCTTATTCGTCAGCGGGAGGGCCCACGAGCAGTACTTC

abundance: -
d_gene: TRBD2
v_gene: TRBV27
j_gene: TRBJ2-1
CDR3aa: CASSLSPAGGVNEQFF
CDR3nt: TGTGCCAGCAGTTTATCACCAGCGGGAGGGGTCAATGAGCAGTTCTTC

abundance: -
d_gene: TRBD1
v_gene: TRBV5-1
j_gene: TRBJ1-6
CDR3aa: CASSPTGAVYNSPLHF
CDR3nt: TGCGCCAGCAGCCCGACAGGGGCTGTCTATAATTCACCCCTCCACTTT

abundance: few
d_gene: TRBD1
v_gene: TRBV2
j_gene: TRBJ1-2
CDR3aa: CASSVDRISGYTF
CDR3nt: TGTGCCAGCAGTGTGGACAGGATTTCTGGCTACACCTTC

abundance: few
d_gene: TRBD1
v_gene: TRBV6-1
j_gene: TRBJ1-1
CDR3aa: CASGRTGEITTEAFF
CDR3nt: TGTGCCAGCGGACGGACAGGCGAAATAACTACTGAAGCTTTCTTT

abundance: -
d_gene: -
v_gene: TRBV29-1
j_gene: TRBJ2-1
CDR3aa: CSAQGSGVTYNEQFF
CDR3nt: TGCAGCGCCCAGGGGAGCGGGGTCACCTACAATGAGCAGTTCTTC

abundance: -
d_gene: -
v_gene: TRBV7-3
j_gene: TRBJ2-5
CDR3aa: CASSLTRGETQYF
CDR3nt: TGTGCCAGCAGCTTAACGAGAGGGGAGACCCAGTACTTC

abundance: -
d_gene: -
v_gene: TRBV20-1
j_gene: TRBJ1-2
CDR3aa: CSADFGRGYTF
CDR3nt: TGCAGTGCCGACTTCGGCCGGGGCTACACCTTC